The sample holds a few counts of the clone carrying this TCR beta chain. After removal of 8 bases from V and 1 base from J, the junction contained 5 bases not matched to a gene. Germline V CDR1 and CDR2: SNHLY, FYNNEI. This CDR3 contains 13 residues. This sample stems from a study of blood T cell repertoires in COVID-19. Study overall: Donors in the United States, Italy and Spain gave samples during acute or convalescent COVID-19.

Original methodology: Estimated nucleated cell counts came from reference gene primer amplification. Using immunoSEQ multiplex PCR, the repertoire was profiled, and TCRdb retains in-frame clones only, with some absent. V, J and clone size were drawn from that table, and D and trimming were deduced from the DNA. The repertoire holds 15,000 to 20,000 clones, with around nine tenths as singletons. The sequenced material came from peripheral blood. This sequence joins TRBV2 and TRBJ2-7; 7 bases map to TRBD1. The receptor was isolated from a man between 60 and 75 years old with active COVID-19. The CDR3 is CASQGVGSYEQYF. The CDR3 DNA reads as TGTGCCAGCCAGGGGGTTGGTTCCTACGAGCAGTACTTC.